The 11 T cell receptor beta chains below come from one sample, sequenced in a study of blood T cells in healthy people across ages. For the second PCR, which ran for about 7 to 11 cycles, a sample-barcoded 5' primer and a J-beta primer mix were used. Each CDR3 protein gets one entry after TCRdb re-called the 5' RACE reads with MiXCR. The table records about 580,000 distinct CDR3 sequences, 40% to 50% of them present only once. Sequenced: blood. The receptors here all came from an elderly man in good health.

The chain employs TRBV6-6 and TRBJ1-4; weak D call: TRBD1 (5 bases). The germline V and J ends were trimmed by 5 bases and 3 bases, with 10 bases remaining between them. Germline V lookup: CDR1 MNHNY, CDR2 SVGAGI (reference sequence). This CDR3 comprises 14 residues. The CDR3 is CASSAGTANEKLFF. CDR3 nucleotides: TGTGCCAGCAGTGCCGGGACGGCTAATGAAAAACTGTTTTTT.

The rearrangement joins TRBV5-1 to TRBJ2-7; possibly TRBD1 for D (5 bases). With 0 bases removed from V and 4 bases from J, the gap between germline ends came to 14 bases. Germline CDR1 SGHRS, CDR2 YFSETQ. The CDR3 sequence is 15 residues long. The CDR3 sequence is CASSLGQGRAYEQYF. CDR3 sequence (DNA): TGCGCCAGCAGCTTGGGGCAGGGTAGGGCTTACGAGCAGTACTTC. The entire variable domain, with the rest obtained from reference TRBV5-1 and TRBJ2-7, is as follows: KAGVTQTPRYLIKTRGQQVTLSCSPISGHRSVSWYQQTPGQGLQFLFEYFSETQRNKGNFPGRFSGRQFSNSRSEMNVSTLELGDSALYLCASSLGQGRAYEQYFGPGTRLTVT.

This chain uses TRBV20-1 with TRBJ2-7, with D maybe TRBD1 (7 bases). V lost 5 bases, J lost 1 base, and 12 bases lay in between. The CDR3 loop spans 13 amino acids. The V gene's germline CDR1 is DFQATT and CDR2 SNEGSKA (reference sequence). The CDR3 loop reads CSAVRGASYEQYF. The CDR3 coding sequence is TGCAGTGCTGTCAGGGGGGCATCCTACGAGCAGTACTTC.

The table lists this clonotype with a few counts. J is TRBJ2-5 and V is TRBV10-3; 11 nucleotides line up with TRBD2. The CDR3 has 16 amino acids. J was trimmed by 5 bases and V by 0 bases; bases with no gene match: 5. CDR1 and CDR2 (germline): ENHRY, SYGVKD. Written as DNA, the CDR3 is TGTGCCATCAGTGAGTCGAGACTAGCGGGAACTGAGACCCAGTACTTC. This sequence encodes CAISESRLAGTETQYF.

The chain uses TRBV20-1 and TRBJ1-1; TRBD1 might be the D (6 bases). V shed 6 bases and J shed 5 bases, with 16 bases lying between them. The CDR3 covers 13 residues. Germline V gene sequence: CDR1 DFQATT, CDR2 SNEGSKA (reference sequence). CDR3 sequence: CSASDQGHTEAFF. CDR3 in DNA: TGCAGTGCCTCCGATCAGGGGCATACTGAAGCTTTCTTT.

This clonotype was counted only a few times. The gene calls are TRBV20-1 and TRBJ1-5; D call uncertain. Germline-derived CDR1 and CDR2 are DFQATT and SNEGSKA (reference sequence). V lost 0 bases and J lost 5, with 8 bases in between. The CDR3 has 13 residues. CDR3 in amino acids: CSARDLGDQPQHF. The CDR3 region has the DNA TGCAGTGCTAGAGATTTGGGAGATCAGCCCCAGCATTTT.

The table lists this clonotype with a few counts. The chain uses TRBV6-6 and TRBJ1-1; D is ambiguous. V was clipped by 5 bases and J by 4 bases, with 11 bases between them. Looked up from germline, CDR1 is MNHNY and CDR2 is SVGAGI (reference sequence). The CDR3 length is 13 residues. The CDR3 loop reads CASSDLRGTEAFF. The DNA for the CDR3 is TGTGCCAGCAGTGACTTGAGAGGCACTGAAGCTTTCTTT.

This clonotype was detected a few times. This chain uses TRBV7-2 with TRBJ2-7; D gene uncertain. Germline V CDR1 and CDR2: SGHTA, FQGNSA. V shed 3 bases and J shed 7 bases, with 13 bases lying between them. The CDR3 length is 13 residues. The CDR3 DNA reads TGTGCCAGCAGCTTCGACCCCCTCGGGGAGCAGTACTTC. Translated: CASSFDPLGEQYF.

V usage is TRBV4-3 and J usage is TRBJ2-1; 8 bases line up with TRBD2. In germline, CDR1 is LGHNA, CDR2 YSLEER. This CDR3 has 16 residues. Losses at the gene ends were 4 bases for V and 10 bases for J; bases not matched to a gene: 15. CDR3 protein: CASSREGAGGVWEQFF. In nucleotides, the CDR3 is TGCGCCAGCAGCCGAGAGGGCGCGGGGGGCGTTTGGGAGCAGTTCTTC.

This clonotype was recorded at least ten times. The V call is TRBV6-6, the J call TRBJ2-3; D uncertain. The CDR3 sequence is 13 residues long. Germline CDR1 reads MNHNY; CDR2 reads SVGAGI (reference sequence). V gave up 1 base and J gave up 4 bases, with 6 bases separating them. The CDR3 DNA is TGTGCCAGCAGTTACTATGGGGCAGATACGCAGTATTTT. Translating it yields CASSYYGADTQYF.

The rearrangement uses TRBV7-2 and TRBJ2-3, with a weak D call TRBD2 (6 bases). Germline CDR1 and CDR2: SGHTA and FQGNSA. Trimming shortened V by 3 bases and J by 2 bases, and 12 bases separated the two germline ends. The CDR3 contains 15 residues. For the CDR3, the DNA is TGTGCCAGCAGCTTGCAAGCGGGTTACACAGATACGCAGTATTTT. This encodes CASSLQAGYTDTQYF.